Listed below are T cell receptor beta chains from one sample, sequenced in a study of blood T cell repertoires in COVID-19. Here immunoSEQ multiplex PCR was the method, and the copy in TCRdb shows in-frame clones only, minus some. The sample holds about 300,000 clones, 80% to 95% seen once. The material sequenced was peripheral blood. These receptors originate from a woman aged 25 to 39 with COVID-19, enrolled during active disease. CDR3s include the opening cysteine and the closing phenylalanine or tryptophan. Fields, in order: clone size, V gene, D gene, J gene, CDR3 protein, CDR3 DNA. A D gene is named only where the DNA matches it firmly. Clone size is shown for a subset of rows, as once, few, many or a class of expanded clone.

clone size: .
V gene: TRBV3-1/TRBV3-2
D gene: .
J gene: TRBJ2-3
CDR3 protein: CASSQVGGGTDTQYF
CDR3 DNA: TGTGCCAGCAGCCAAGTGGGTGGGGGGACAGATACGCAGTATTTT

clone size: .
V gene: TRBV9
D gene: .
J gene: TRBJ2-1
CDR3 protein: CASSVGQVNEQFF
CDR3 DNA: TGTGCCAGCAGCGTAGGACAGGTCAATGAGCAGTTCTTC

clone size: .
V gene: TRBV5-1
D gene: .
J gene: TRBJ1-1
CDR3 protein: CASSPGQTNTEAFF
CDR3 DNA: TGCGCCAGCAGCCCTGGACAGACTAACACTGAAGCTTTCTTT

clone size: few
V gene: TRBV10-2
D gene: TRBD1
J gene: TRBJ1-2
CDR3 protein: CASSVGGSGYTF
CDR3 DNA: TGCGCCAGCAGTGTAGGGGGCTCTGGCTACACCTTC

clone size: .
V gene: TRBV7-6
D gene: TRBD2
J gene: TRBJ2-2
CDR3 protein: CASSLVGLAGAGELFF
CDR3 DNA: TGTGCCAGCAGCTTAGTCGGACTAGCTGGGGCCGGGGAGCTGTTTTTT

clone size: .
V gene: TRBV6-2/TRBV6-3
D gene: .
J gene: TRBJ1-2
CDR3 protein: CASSYSTTRFYGYTF
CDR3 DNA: TGTGCCAGCAGTTACTCGACGACAAGGTTCTATGGCTACACCTTC

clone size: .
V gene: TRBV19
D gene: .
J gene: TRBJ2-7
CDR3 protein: CASSPLGGSEQYF
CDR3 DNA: TGTGCCAGTAGTCCCTTGGGGGGATCCGAGCAGTACTTC

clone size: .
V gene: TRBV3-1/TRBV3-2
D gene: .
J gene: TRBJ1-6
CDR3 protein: CASSQVDSYSPLHF
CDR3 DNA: TGTGCCAGCAGCCAAGTTGACAGTTATTCACCCCTCCACTTT

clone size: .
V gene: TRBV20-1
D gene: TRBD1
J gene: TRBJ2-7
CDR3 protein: CSASPPGQFYEQYF
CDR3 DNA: TGCAGTGCTAGTCCCCCGGGACAGTTCTACGAGCAGTACTTC

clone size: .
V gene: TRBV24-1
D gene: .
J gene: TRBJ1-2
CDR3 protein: CATSDSQLGPSYGYTF
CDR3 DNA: TGTGCCACCAGTGATTCCCAACTAGGACCGAGCTATGGCTACACCTTC

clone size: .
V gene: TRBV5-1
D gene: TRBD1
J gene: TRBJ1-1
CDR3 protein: CASTHGQADTEAFF
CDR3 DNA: TGCGCCAGCACCCACGGACAGGCGGACACTGAAGCTTTCTTT

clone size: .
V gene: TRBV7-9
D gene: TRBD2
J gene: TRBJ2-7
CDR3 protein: CASGLSGGALEQYF
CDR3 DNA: TGTGCCAGCGGCCTTTCGGGGGGGGCTCTCGAGCAGTACTTC

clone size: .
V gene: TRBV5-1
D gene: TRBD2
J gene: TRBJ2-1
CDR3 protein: CASSLLASYNEQFF
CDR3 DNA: TGCGCCAGCAGCTTACTAGCGTCGTACAATGAGCAGTTCTTC

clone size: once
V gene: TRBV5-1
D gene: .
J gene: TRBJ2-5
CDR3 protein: CASSLHRDQETQYF
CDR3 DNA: TGCGCCAGCAGCTTACACAGGGACCAAGAGACCCAGTACTTC

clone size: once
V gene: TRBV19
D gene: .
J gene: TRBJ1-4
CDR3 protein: CASSTAGTNEKLFF
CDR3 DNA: TGTGCCAGTAGTACCGCGGGGACTAATGAAAAACTGTTTTTT

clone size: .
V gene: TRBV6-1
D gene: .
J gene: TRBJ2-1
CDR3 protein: CASSESTASYNEQFF
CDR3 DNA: TGTGCCAGCAGTGAAAGTACAGCCTCCTACAATGAGCAGTTCTTC

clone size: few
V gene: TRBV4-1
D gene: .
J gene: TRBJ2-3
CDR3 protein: CASSQPPGNTQYF
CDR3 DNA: TGCGCCAGCAGCCAACCCCCAGGGAATACGCAGTATTTT

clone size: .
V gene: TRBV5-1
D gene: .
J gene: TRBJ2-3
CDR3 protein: CASSPRGDTQYF
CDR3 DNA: TGCGCCAGCAGCCCACGGGGGGATACGCAGTATTTT

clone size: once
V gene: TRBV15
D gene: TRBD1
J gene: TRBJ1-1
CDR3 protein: CATSRDRGTEAFF
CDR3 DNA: TGTGCCACCAGCAGGGACAGGGGAACTGAAGCTTTCTTT

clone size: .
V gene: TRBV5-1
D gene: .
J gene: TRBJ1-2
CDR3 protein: CASSLDRLYGYTF
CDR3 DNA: TGCGCCAGCAGCTTGGACCGACTCTATGGCTACACCTTC

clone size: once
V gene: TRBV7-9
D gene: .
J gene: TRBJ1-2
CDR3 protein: CASSLDVSAGVGYTF
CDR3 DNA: TGTGCCAGCAGCTTAGACGTGTCAGCAGGGGTAGGCTACACCTTC

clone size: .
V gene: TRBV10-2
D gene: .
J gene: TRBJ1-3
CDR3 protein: CASKPQGSGNTIYF
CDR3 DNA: TGCGCCAGCAAACCTCAGGGGTCTGGAAACACCATATATTTT

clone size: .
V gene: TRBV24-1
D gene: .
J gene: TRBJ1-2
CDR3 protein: CATSDFGYSGYTF
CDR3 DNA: TGTGCCACCAGTGATTTCGGGTATTCTGGCTACACCTTC

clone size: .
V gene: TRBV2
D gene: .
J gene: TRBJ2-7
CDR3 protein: CASSLDYGYEQYF
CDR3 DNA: TGTGCCAGCAGTCTGGACTACGGGTACGAGCAGTACTTC

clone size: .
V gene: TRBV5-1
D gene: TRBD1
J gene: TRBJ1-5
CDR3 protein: CASSPSGTGGNQPQHF
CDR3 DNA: TGCGCCAGCAGCCCCTCCGGGACAGGTGGCAATCAGCCCCAGCATTTT

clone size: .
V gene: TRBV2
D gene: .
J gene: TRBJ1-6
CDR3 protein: CASSDLARAPLHF
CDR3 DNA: TGTGCCAGCAGTGACTTAGCGAGGGCACCCCTCCACTTT

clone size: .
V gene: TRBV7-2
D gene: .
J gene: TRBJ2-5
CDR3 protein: CASSLTTLQETQYF
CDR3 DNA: TGTGCCAGCAGCCTCACGACTCTACAAGAGACCCAGTACTTC

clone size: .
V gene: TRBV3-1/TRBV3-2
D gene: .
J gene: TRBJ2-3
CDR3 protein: CASSRLRGPGEADTQYF
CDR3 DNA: TGTGCCAGCAGCCGCCTGAGGGGGCCGGGGGAGGCAGATACGCAGTATTTT

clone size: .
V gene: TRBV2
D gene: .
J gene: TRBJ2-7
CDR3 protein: CASSPYDEQYF
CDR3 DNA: TGTGCCAGCAGCCCCTACGACGAGCAGTACTTC

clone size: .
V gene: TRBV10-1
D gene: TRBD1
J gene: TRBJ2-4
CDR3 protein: CASSENRGAKNIQYF
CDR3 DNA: TGCGCCAGCAGTGAGAACAGGGGAGCCAAAAACATTCAGTACTTC

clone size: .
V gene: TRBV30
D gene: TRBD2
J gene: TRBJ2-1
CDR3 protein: CAWGEGTNYNEQFF
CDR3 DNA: TGTGCCTGGGGAGAGGGGACTAATTACAATGAGCAGTTCTTC

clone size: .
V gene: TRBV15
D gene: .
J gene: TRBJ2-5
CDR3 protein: CATSRVWQDEETQYF
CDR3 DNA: TGTGCCACCAGCAGAGTTTGGCAGGATGAAGAGACCCAGTACTTC

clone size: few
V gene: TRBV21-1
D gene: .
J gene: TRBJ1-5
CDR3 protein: CASRRGIQPQHF
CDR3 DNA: TGTGCCAGCAGGAGGGGGATTCAGCCCCAGCATTTT

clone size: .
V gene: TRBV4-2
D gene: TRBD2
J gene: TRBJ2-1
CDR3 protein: CASSPRTSGEQFF
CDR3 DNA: TGTGCCAGCAGCCCCAGGACTAGCGGGGAGCAGTTCTTC

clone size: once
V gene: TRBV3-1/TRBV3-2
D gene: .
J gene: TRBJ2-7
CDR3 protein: CASSQDGPGGVYEQYF
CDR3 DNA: TGTGCCAGCAGCCAAGATGGTCCCGGAGGGGTGTACGAGCAGTACTTC

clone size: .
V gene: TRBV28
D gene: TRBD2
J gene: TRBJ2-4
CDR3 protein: CASSPRLAGGLMTKNIQYF
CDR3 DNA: TGTGCCAGCAGTCCACGACTAGCGGGAGGTTTGATGACCAAAAACATTCAGTACTTC

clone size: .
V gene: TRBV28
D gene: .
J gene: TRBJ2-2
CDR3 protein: CASRLSGSAGELFF
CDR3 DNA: TGTGCCAGCCGATTGTCAGGTAGCGCCGGGGAGCTGTTTTTT

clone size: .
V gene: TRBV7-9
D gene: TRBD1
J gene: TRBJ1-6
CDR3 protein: CASSPDRGENSPLHF
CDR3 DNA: TGTGCCAGCAGCCCCGACAGGGGCGAAAATTCACCCCTCCACTTT

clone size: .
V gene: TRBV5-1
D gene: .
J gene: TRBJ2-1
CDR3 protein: CASSLLGGIRGNNEQFF
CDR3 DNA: TGCGCCAGCAGCTTGCTCGGCGGGATCAGGGGGAACAATGAGCAGTTCTTC

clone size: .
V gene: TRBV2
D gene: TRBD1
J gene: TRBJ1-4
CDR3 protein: CASRVDRADEKLFF
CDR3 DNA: TGTGCCAGCAGAGTAGACAGGGCAGATGAAAAACTGTTTTTT

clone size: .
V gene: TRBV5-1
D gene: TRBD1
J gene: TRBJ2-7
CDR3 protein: CASSPTSGQGASYEQYF
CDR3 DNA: TGCGCCAGCAGCCCTACTTCAGGACAGGGGGCCTCCTACGAGCAGTACTTC

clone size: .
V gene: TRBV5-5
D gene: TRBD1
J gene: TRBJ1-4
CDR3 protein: CASSLGGTGEKLFF
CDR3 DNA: TGTGCCAGCAGCTTGGGCGGGACAGGGGAAAAACTGTTTTTT

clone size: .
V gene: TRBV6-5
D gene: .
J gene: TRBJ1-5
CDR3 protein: CASSLLGGNQPQHF
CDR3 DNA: TGTGCCAGCAGTTTGCTCGGGGGCAATCAGCCCCAGCATTTT

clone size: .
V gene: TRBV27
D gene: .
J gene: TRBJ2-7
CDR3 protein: CASSLSATRSYEQYF
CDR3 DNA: TGTGCCAGCAGTTTATCTGCGACGCGGAGCTACGAGCAGTACTTC

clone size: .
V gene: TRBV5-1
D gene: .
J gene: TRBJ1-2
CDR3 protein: CASSLEGQHGYTF
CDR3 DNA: TGCGCCAGCAGCTTGGAGGGGCAACATGGCTACACCTTC

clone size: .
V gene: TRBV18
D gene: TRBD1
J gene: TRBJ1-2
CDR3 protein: CASSPSGTGGAFYGYTF
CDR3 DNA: TGTGCCAGCTCACCATCCGGGACAGGGGGCGCTTTTTATGGCTACACCTTC

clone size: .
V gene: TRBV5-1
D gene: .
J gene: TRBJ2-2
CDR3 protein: CASSWGTRFTGELFF
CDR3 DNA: TGCGCCAGCAGCTGGGGGACACGGTTCACCGGGGAGCTGTTTTTT

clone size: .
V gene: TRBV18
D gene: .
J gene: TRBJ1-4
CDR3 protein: CASSPPIGKLFF
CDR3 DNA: TGTGCCAGCTCACCCCCCATCGGAAAACTGTTTTTT